Reported below is one T cell receptor beta chain. The antigen remains undetermined. A read error may account for a junction end that differs from germline. Genomic DNA, serving as template, underwent TCR beta VDJ and CDR3 profiling. TCRdb reprocessed the reads with MiXCR, giving one entry per CDR3 protein. The table has about 110,000 distinct CDR3 sequences, 50% to 65% seen once. The germline gives CDR1 GTSNPN, CDR2 SVGIG (reference sequence). CDR3 size: 15 residues. This entry is derived from a study of CD8+CD57+ T cells in acquired aplastic anemia. The overall study: On average, sorted CD4+ and CD8+ cells gave around 3.3 ug of DNA. Healthy CD8+ samples averaged approximately 9.9 million reads. The study's findings and limits: Levels of CD8+ Simpson's diversity were not significantly distinct in patients versus controls. Fewer than 30 CD8+ CDR3 sequences were shared between patients and controls.

What was sequenced was sorted CD4+, CD8+, or CD8+CD57+ T cells (not recorded which) from PBMCs. The rearrangement joins TRBV30 to TRBJ1-2; possibly TRBD1 for D (5 bases). The clonotype was recovered from a human donor in good health, serving as a control. The CDR3 spells CARSQGGLVYYGYTF. In nucleotides, the CDR3 is TGTGCCCGGAGTCAGGGTGGTCTTGTCTACTATGGCTACACCTTC.